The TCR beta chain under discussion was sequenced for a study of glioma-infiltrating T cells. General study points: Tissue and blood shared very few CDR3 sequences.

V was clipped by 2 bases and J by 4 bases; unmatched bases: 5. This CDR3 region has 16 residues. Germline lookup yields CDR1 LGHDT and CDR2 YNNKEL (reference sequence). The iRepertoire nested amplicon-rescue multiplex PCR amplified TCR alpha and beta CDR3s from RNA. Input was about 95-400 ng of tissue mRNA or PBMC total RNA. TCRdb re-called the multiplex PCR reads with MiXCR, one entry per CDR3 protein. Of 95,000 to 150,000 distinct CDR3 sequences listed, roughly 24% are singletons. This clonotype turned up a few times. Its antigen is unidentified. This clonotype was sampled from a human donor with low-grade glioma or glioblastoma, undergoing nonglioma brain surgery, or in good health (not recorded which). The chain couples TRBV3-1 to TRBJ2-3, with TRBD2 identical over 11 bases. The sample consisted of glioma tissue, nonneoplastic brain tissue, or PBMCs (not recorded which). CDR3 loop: CASSQLAGGIPDTQYF. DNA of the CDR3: TGTGCCAGCAGCCAACTAGCGGGAGGTATCCCAGATACGCAGTATTTT.